This T cell receptor beta chain originates from a study of sequential checkpoint blockade in melanoma. Study in general: After nivolumab or ipilimumab alone, about two dozen patients had week-13 rebiopsies.

Remarks on this clone: The antigen remains unidentified.

Findings of the study overall: T-cell fraction and clonality followed PD-L1 and CD8+ counts, not mutational load.

Data came from immunoSEQ multiplex PCR; TCRdb stores just in-frame clones and leaves some out. This sample has several thousand clones; under 25% occur once, and the top ten carry around 10%. The CDR3 totals 11 residues. Trimming stripped 5 bases from V and 2 bases from J, with 3 bases between. Specified treatment: randomized to nivolumab then ipilimumab (arm A) or the reverse (arm B). The specimen comprised tumor tissue (inferred from file names), sampled from a patient given nivolumab and ipilimumab in sequence. This TCR was recovered from a human donor with melanoma. The genes are TRBV6-7 and TRBJ1-1; D is undetermined. TRBV6-7 is identified as an open reading frame with a role that is uncertain. CDR3 coding DNA: TGTGCCAGCAGTCCAAACACTGAAGCTTTCTTT. This translates into CASSPNTEAFF.